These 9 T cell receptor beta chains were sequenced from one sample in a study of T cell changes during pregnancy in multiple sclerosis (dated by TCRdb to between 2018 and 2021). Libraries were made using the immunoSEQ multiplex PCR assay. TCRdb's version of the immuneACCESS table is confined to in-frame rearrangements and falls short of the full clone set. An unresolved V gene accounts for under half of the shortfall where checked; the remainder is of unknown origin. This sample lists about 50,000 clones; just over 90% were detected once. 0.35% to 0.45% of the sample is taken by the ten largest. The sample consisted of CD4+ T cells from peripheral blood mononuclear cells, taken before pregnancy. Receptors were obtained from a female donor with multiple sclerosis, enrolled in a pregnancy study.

The CDR3 region is CASSPLEASTGELFF. For the CDR3, the DNA is TGTGCCAGCTCTCCCTTGGAGGCCAGCACCGGGGAGCTGTTTTTT. The genes are TRBV18 and TRBJ2-2; maybe TRBD2 (5 bases). The germline CDR1 and CDR2 sequences are KGHSH and LQKENI. The CDR3 totals 15 residues. V lost 6 bases to trimming and J lost 4 bases, with 15 bases between them. Drawing the rest from reference TRBV18 and TRBJ2-2, the complete variable domain is NAGVMQNPRHLVRRRGQEARLRCSPMKGHSHVYWYRQLPEEGLKFMVYLQKENIIDESGMPKERFSAEFPKEGPSILRIQQVVRGDSAAYFCASSPLEASTGELFFGEGSRLTVL.

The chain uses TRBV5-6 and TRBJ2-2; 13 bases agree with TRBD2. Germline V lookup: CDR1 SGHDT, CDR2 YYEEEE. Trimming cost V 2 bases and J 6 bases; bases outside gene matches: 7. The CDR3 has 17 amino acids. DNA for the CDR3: TGTGCCAGCAGCTTCTTACCGGGACTAGCGGGGTCCGGGGAGCTGTTTTTT. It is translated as CASSFLPGLAGSGELFF.

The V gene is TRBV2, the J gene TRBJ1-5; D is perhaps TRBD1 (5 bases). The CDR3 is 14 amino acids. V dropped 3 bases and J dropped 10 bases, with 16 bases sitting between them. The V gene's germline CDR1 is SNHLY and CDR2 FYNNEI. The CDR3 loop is CASSEGRIISPQHF. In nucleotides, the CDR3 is TGTGCCAGCAGTGAGGGGCGGATTATCAGCCCCCAGCATTTT.

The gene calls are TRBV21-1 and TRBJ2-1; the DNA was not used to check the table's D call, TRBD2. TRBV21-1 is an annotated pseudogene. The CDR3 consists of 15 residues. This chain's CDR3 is CASGGKTSGRNEQFF. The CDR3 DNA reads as TGTGCCAGCGGAGGGAAGACTAGCGGGAGAAATGAGCAGTTCTTC.

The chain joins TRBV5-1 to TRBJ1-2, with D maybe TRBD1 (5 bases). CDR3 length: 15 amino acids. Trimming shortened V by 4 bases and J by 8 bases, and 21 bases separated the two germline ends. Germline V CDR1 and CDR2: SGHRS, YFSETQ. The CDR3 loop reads CASSQDNGGKRGYTF. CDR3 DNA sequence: TGCGCCAGCAGCCAGGACAATGGGGGGAAGAGGGGCTACACCTTC.

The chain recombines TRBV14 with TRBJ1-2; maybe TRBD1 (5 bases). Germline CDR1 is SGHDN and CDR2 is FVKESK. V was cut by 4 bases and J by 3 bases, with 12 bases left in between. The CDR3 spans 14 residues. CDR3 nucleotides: TGTGCCAGCAGCCGGCAGGGTTCCGACTATGGCTACACCTTC. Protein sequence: CASSRQGSDYGYTF.

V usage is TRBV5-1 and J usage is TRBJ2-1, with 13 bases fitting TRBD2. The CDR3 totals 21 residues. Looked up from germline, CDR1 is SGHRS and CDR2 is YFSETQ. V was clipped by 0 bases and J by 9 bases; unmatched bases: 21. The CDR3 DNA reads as TGCGCCAGCAGCTTGGTAGTACAGGACCGAACGACTAGCGGGAGGAAAGTTGAGCAGTTCTTC. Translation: CASSLVVQDRTTSGRKVEQFF.

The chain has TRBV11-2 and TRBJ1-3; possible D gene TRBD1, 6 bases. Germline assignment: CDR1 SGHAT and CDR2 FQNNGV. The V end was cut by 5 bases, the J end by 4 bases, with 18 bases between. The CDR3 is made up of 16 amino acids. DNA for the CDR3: TGTGCCAGCAGCCTTATGCCAGGGGTAGGAGGAAACACCATATATTTT. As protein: CASSLMPGVGGNTIYF.

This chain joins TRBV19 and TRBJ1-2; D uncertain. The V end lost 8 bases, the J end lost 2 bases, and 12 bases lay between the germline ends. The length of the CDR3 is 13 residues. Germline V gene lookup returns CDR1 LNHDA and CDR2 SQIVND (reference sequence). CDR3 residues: CASGLMTNYGYTF. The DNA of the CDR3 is TGTGCCAGTGGATTAATGACAAACTATGGCTACACCTTC.